A selection of T cell receptor beta chains follows, all from one sample in a study of blood T cells in healthy people across ages. TCRdb re-called the 5' RACE reads through MiXCR, storing one row per CDR3 protein. The sample gives more than 1,400,000 distinct CDR3 sequences, approximately 40% of which show up once; roughly 7.9% is in the top ten. Sequenced material: blood. The origin of the receptors is a woman aged 18-29 years in good health. Each CDR3 is given with its conserved first and last residue. The D gene is left open where the match is weak. Clone size is stated in some rows and not others, as once, few, many or a class when expanded.

V gene,J gene,clone size,D gene,CDR3 protein,CDR3 DNA
TRBV18,TRBJ2-3,.,.,CASSPSLTDSSTDTQYF,TGTGCCAGCTCACCGTCCCTAACAGATTCTAGCACAGATACGCAGTATTTT
TRBV5-1,TRBJ2-3,.,.,CASSLVVRSFTDTQYF,TGCGCCAGCAGCTTGGTTGTCAGGAGCTTCACAGATACGCAGTATTTT
TRBV5-1,TRBJ2-7,many,.,CASRKTGGNYEQYF,TGCGCCAGCAGGAAAACAGGAGGGAACTACGAGCAGTACTTC
TRBV12-3/TRBV12-4,TRBJ1-1,few,.,CASSPFIGNTEAFF,TGTGCCAGCAGCCCGTTCATAGGGAACACTGAAGCTTTCTTT
TRBV4-1,TRBJ2-1,few,.,CASRPALGSYNEQFF,TGCGCCAGCAGGCCTGCCCTAGGCTCCTACAATGAGCAGTTCTTC
TRBV2,TRBJ1-4,.,.,CANSGWQPNEKLFF,TGTGCCAACAGTGGGTGGCAGCCTAATGAAAAACTGTTTTTT
TRBV7-8,TRBJ1-5,.,.,CASRAGVNNQPQHF,TGTGCCAGCAGGGCCGGGGTAAACAATCAGCCCCAGCATTTT
TRBV2,TRBJ2-3,few,.,CAINTRATQYF,TGTGCCATTAACACGAGGGCTACGCAGTATTTT
TRBV12-3/TRBV12-4,TRBJ2-5,few,TRBD2,CASSFRGGEETQYF,TGTGCCAGCAGTTTCCGGGGGGGGGAAGAGACCCAGTACTTC
TRBV11-2,TRBJ2-1,few,.,CASSLGLNDEQFF,TGTGCCAGCAGCTTGGGACTCAACGATGAGCAGTTCTTC
TRBV5-1,TRBJ2-1,.,TRBD2,CASSFPLAGGTYNEQFF,TGCGCCAGCAGCTTCCCACTAGCGGGAGGGACCTACAATGAGCAGTTCTTC